The T cell receptor beta chain described here comes from a study of shared clonotypes between healthy human individuals (TCRdb year 2020). About the study as a whole: A couple of women and a few men aged 18 to 49 years were included in the cohort. Between about 0.85 and 9.5 billion PBMCs per donor were obtained by leukapheresis. For each donor, three plates each were used for CD4 naive and CD4 memory, two plates were used for CD8 naive, and one plate was used for CD8 memory. To increase sequencing depth and limit assay-specific biases, different laboratories used diverse techniques to prepare libraries and sequence TCR repertoires. The study deeply sequenced blood TCR repertoires of about 5 healthy adults to estimate repertoire size and the extent of clonotype sharing between individuals.

Regarding this clone: There is no known antigen for this receptor. No clone much larger than this one lies a single base away; base qualities are absent.

The CDR3 measures 15 amino acids from cysteine to phenylalanine. Here the CDR3 DNA is all that survives: 45 bases in frame from base 1. The germline V gene sets CDR1 to MGHRA and CDR2 to YSYEKL. After removal of 1 base from V and 8 bases from J, the junction retains 7 bases not matched to a gene. Study-wide conclusions, independent of this receptor: Higher generation probabilities were observed for clonotypes shared by all four sorted-subset donors than for non-shared clonotypes. The genetic and exposure-history diversity represented was limited by the small number of donors. Even with the large sequencing depth, rarefaction of the sorted-subset datasets indicated that sequencing was incomplete. Naive subsets generally had larger estimated clonotype richness than memory subsets did. Pairwise subsampling led to the expectation that sequencing depth would affect the degree of clonotype sharing among donors. Sharing across a few donors was observed for roughly 5% of naive CD4, over 3% of naive CD8, about 2.3% of memory CD4, and roughly 0.4% of memory CD8 clonotypes. Sampling was restricted to blood, and TCR repertoires in tissues likely differ from the TCR repertoires found in blood.

Healthy HIV-negative adults with no recently reported acute infections or vaccinations were included as donors. Only Caucasian adults living in Nashville, Tennessee, USA were represented among the donors. CD4+ T cells were enriched through magnetic negative selection, after which naive cells were positively selected on CD45RA and the remaining negative fraction served as the memory subset. Blood was collected by leukapheresis, and PBMCs were isolated by Ficoll-Histopaque density gradient centrifugation and then cryopreserved in liquid nitrogen vapor phase. Purity and quantity of every magnetically sorted T cell population were checked by analytical flow cytometry. Genomic DNA was isolated from every sorted fraction and measured by UV absorbance on a Nanodrop 2000c. TCR CDR3 regions were amplified from genomic DNA by multiplex PCR using the deep immunoSEQ assay. Extracted genomic DNA from each cell subset was distributed evenly across all wells of several immunoSEQ 96-well plates, and each plate was treated as a replicate. For sorted subsets, each replicate PCR was loaded with 200 ng genomic DNA, equivalent to 32,000 or so T cell genomes. The purified libraries were quantified using a Qubit 3.0 fluorometer, sized with a Bioanalyzer 2100, and then quantified again using the KAPA Library Quantification kit. Each immunoSEQ 96-well plate was sequenced on its own single-read 150-cycle Illumina NextSeq 550 flow cell. In the original analysis: Because only junctional sequences without quality scores were contained in the immunoSEQ output, filtering matching that applied to full-length reads could not be performed. Sequences were annotated with PyIR, a Python wrapper for IgBLAST v1.9, and V/J genes and CDR3 were assigned using IMGT germline references. Any read was removed if the V/J assignment was weak (E-value above 1e-6), the CDR3 was missing, or the read contained stop codons, out-of-frame junctions, or ambiguous translated residues. V3J clonotypes were defined as sequences sharing the same inferred V gene, J gene, and CDR3 amino acid sequence. The percentage overlap between two repertoires was calculated by dividing the number of shared unique clonotypes by the size of the smaller repertoire. Three approaches were used to assess repertoire richness: RTK rarefaction, the Chao1 estimator, and Recon v2.1 estimates of unobserved clonotypes. Generation probabilities for all TCRbeta clonotypes obtained by the gDNA method from a handful of donors were computed using OLGA. TCRdb obtained this table from immuneACCESS and retained in-frame rearrangements with V and J assigned. These tables miss some clones; where compared with another copy, unresolved V genes account for less than half of the shortfall, and the remainder is unexplained. The DNA was the basis for D and trimming; V, J and clone size are from that table. This sample gives more than 900,000 clones in total; around 78% of them show up just once. The ten largest account for 0.5% to 0.65% of the sample.

The chain links TRBV4-1 with TRBJ2-1, with 8 junctional bases fitting TRBD1. The sample comprised memory CD4+ T cells from PBMCs. The meaning of the sample's cell subset or site label: CD45RA-negative fraction. The sequence was obtained from a man aged 18 to 29 in good health. Some clones in this sample may be carry-over from other donors' samples. The CDR3 region reads CASSQGQGAGDEQFF. The DNA sequence is as follows: TGCGCCAGCAGCCAAGGGCAGGGGGCGGGTGATGAGCAGTTCTTC.